This TCR beta chain was sequenced during a study of shared clonotypes between healthy human individuals. Study-wide points: Clonotype sharing across donors was expected to vary with sequencing depth.

At a deep level, the assay was run. When replicate PCRs were run on sorted subsets, they used approximately 0.2 ug DNA, some 30,000 T cell genomes. Using immunoSEQ multiplex PCR, the repertoire was profiled, and TCRdb retains in-frame clones only, with some absent. The sample lists 2 million to 3 million clones, approximately 94% occurring once. About this clone itself: Its target is not known.

The CDR3 runs 14 residues. Trimming removed 2 bases from V and 7 bases from J, with 15 bases in between. Germline V gene sequence: CDR1 KGHSH, CDR2 LQKENI. The V gene is TRBV18, the J gene TRBJ2-7; TRBD2 is a possible D gene (6 bases). The sequence was collected from a man younger than 30 in good health. Some clones in this sample may be carry-over from other donors' samples. The sequencing sample was made of naive CD4+ T cells from PBMCs. The subset: CD45RA+ positively selected. Here the CDR3 reads CASSPDYLAGEQYF. The CDR3 nucleotides are TGTGCCAGCTCACCAGACTACCTTGCGGGGGAGCAGTACTTC.